This is a list of T cell receptor beta chains from one sample in a study of OX40 agonist ivuxolimab in advanced cancers. TCRdb keeps only in-frame clones here, not all; method: immunoSEQ multiplex PCR. The data show 55,000 to 65,000 clones, about 88% seen once. The sample in question was CD4+ or CD8+ T cells sorted from blood, obtained in a trial of the OX40 agonist ivuxolimab. Source of these receptors: an adult with an advanced solid tumor such as melanoma, head and neck, liver or kidney cancer. The CDR3 runs from the conserved cysteine through the conserved F or W. A D gene is named only where the DNA matches it firmly. The listing skips clone size in some rows; elsewhere it reads once, few, many or a size class.

J: TRBJ1-2
V: TRBV7-8
size: few
D: TRBD1
DNA: TGTGCCAGCAGCTTAGTTGGGACAGGCGGGTTTGGCTACACCTTC
CDR3: CASSLVGTGGFGYTF

J: TRBJ1-1
V: TRBV19
size: .
D: .
DNA: TGTGCCAGTGAAAGGTGGAAGCCGGGACTGAACACTGAAGCTTTCTTT
CDR3: CASERWKPGLNTEAFF

J: TRBJ1-2
V: TRBV10-2
size: .
D: TRBD1
DNA: TGCGCCAGCAGTGACTCAGGGGGGTATGGCTACACCTTC
CDR3: CASSDSGGYGYTF

J: TRBJ2-5
V: TRBV19
size: .
D: .
DNA: TGTGCCAGTAGTCGCTCCCGGGACGGACAAGAGACCCAGTACTTC
CDR3: CASSRSRDGQETQYF

J: TRBJ1-4
V: TRBV2
size: few
D: .
DNA: TGTGCCAGTAGACCCCCGGGGGATGAAAAACTGTTTTTT
CDR3: CASRPPGDEKLFF

J: TRBJ1-1
V: TRBV5-1
size: once
D: .
DNA: TGCGCCAGCAGTACTGGGGGGAACACTGAAGCTTTCTTT
CDR3: CASSTGGNTEAFF

J: TRBJ2-1
V: TRBV5-1
size: .
D: TRBD1
DNA: TGCGCCAGCAGCTCGAGACAGGGGCGCAATGAGCAGTTCTTC
CDR3: CASSSRQGRNEQFF

J: TRBJ2-7
V: TRBV11-2
size: .
D: .
DNA: TGTGCCAGCACCAGGACCCAATCCTACGAGCAGTACTTC
CDR3: CASTRTQSYEQYF

J: TRBJ1-5
V: TRBV7-8
size: .
D: .
DNA: TGTGCCACAGGGGGCAATCAGCCCCAGCATTTT
CDR3: CATGGNQPQHF

J: TRBJ2-5
V: TRBV7-6
size: .
D: .
DNA: TGTGCCAGCAGCTTTGGCCCATTCAAGGACGAGACCCAGTACTTC
CDR3: CASSFGPFKDETQYF

J: TRBJ2-7
V: TRBV6-6
size: .
D: TRBD1
DNA: TGTGCCAGCAGTTTTACCACAGGGGGCGGCTACGAGCAGTACTTC
CDR3: CASSFTTGGGYEQYF

J: TRBJ1-6
V: TRBV11-2
size: few
D: .
DNA: TGTGCCAGCAGCTTAGAGTCTGGTTCACCCCTCCACTTT
CDR3: CASSLESGSPLHF

J: TRBJ1-1
V: TRBV27
size: .
D: TRBD1
DNA: TGTGCCAGCAGCCCTTCCTACCCGGACAGGGGGAAAGCTTTCTTT
CDR3: CASSPSYPDRGKAFF

J: TRBJ1-1
V: TRBV6-5
size: .
D: TRBD1
DNA: TGTGCCAGCAGGGGACAGGCTAACACTGAAGCTTTCTTT
CDR3: CASRGQANTEAFF

J: TRBJ2-2
V: TRBV9
size: .
D: TRBD2
DNA: TGTGCCAGCAGCGTAGCGGGGGGGCTAGCGAAGAACACCGGGGAGCTGTTTTTT
CDR3: CASSVAGGLAKNTGELFF

J: TRBJ1-2
V: TRBV5-4
size: few
D: TRBD1
DNA: TGTGCCAGCAGCGAAGGACAGGAGAACTATGGCTACACCTTC
CDR3: CASSEGQENYGYTF

J: TRBJ2-2
V: TRBV19
size: .
D: TRBD2
DNA: TGTGCCAGTATAATCAGTGCGGGGGACAACACCGGGGAGCTGTTTTTT
CDR3: CASIISAGDNTGELFF

J: TRBJ2-7
V: TRBV27
size: few
D: TRBD2
DNA: TGTGCCAGCAGTCCCACTAGCGGGGGTACCTACGATCAGTACTTC
CDR3: CASSPTSGGTYDQYF

J: TRBJ1-3
V: TRBV28
size: .
D: TRBD1
DNA: TGTGCCAGCATAGGGACAGTAGGAGGAAACACCATATATTTT
CDR3: CASIGTVGGNTIYF

J: TRBJ1-3
V: TRBV30
size: .
D: TRBD1
DNA: TGTGCCTGGACCATAGACAGGGGGACTTTCTCTGGAAACACCATATATTTT
CDR3: CAWTIDRGTFSGNTIYF

J: TRBJ2-5
V: TRBV19
size: once
D: .
DNA: TGTGCCAGTAGTTTCTCAGGGGTGGGCGGCCTGGCGGGGACCCAGTACTTC
CDR3: CASSFSGVGGLAGTQYF

J: TRBJ1-2
V: TRBV28
size: few
D: .
DNA: TGTGCCAGCACTGACAGGATCGACTATGGCTACACCTTC
CDR3: CASTDRIDYGYTF

J: TRBJ2-2
V: TRBV28
size: .
D: .
DNA: TGTGCCAGCAGTGAATACAGGCGACGAACCGGGGAGCTGTTTTTT
CDR3: CASSEYRRRTGELFF

J: TRBJ1-2
V: TRBV27
size: .
D: .
DNA: TGTGCCAGCCGTTACCGCCGGGGAGAATATGGCTACACCTTC
CDR3: CASRYRRGEYGYTF

J: TRBJ2-5
V: TRBV18
size: .
D: .
DNA: TGTGCCAGCTCACCAGCGGGATCGTACCAAGAGACCCAGTACTTC
CDR3: CASSPAGSYQETQYF